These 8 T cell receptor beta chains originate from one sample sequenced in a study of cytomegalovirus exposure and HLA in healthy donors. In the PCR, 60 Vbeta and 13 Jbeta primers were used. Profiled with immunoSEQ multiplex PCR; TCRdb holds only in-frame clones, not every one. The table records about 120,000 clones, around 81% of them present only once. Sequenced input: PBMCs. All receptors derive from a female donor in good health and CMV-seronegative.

The CDR3 nucleotides are TGTGCCAGCTCCCAGGATATCACCGGGGAGCTGTTTTTT. Its translation is CASSQDITGELFF. The chain links TRBV18 to TRBJ2-2, with D unresolved. Germline V gives CDR1 KGHSH, CDR2 LQKENI. The CDR3 runs 13 residues. V was cut by 6 bases and J by 4 bases, with 9 bases left in between.

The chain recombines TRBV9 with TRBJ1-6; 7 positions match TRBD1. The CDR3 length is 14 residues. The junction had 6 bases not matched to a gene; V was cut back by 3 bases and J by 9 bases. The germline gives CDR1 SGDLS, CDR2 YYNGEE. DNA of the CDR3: TGTGCCAGCAGCGCCGCCCAGGGGGGTTCACCCCTCCACTTT. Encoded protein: CASSAAQGGSPLHF.

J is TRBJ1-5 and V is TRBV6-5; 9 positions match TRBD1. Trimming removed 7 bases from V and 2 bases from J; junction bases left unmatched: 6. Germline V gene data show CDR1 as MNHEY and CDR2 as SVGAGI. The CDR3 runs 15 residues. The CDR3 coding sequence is TGTGCCAGCAAACAGGGGGCTTGGGGCAATCAGCCCCAGCATTTT. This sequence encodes CASKQGAWGNQPQHF.

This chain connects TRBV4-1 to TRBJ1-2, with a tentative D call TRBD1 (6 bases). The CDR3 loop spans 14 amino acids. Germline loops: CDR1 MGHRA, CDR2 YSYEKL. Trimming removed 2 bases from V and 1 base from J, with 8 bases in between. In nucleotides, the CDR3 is TGCGCCAGCAGCCAACGGACAGTTAACTATGGCTACACCTTC. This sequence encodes CASSQRTVNYGYTF.

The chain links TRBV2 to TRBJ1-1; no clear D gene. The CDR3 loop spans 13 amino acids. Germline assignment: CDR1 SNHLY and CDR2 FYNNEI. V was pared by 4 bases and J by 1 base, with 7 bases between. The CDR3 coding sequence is TGTGCCAGCAGTGTACGGGGGAACACTGAAGCTTTCTTT. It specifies CASSVRGNTEAFF.

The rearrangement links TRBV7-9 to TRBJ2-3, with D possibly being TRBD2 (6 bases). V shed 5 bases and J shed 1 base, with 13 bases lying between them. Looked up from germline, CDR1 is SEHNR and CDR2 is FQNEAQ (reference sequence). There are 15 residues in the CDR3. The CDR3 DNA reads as TGTGCCAGCAGCAGGAGGGGTGGCCGCACAGATACGCAGTATTTT. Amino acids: CASSRRGGRTDTQYF.

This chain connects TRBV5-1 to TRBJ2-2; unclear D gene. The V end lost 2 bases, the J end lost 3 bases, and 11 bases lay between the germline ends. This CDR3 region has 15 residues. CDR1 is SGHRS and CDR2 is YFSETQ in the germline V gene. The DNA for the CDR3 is TGCGCCAGCAGCTTAGATGCCCAGGACACCGGGGAGCTGTTTTTT. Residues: CASSLDAQDTGELFF.

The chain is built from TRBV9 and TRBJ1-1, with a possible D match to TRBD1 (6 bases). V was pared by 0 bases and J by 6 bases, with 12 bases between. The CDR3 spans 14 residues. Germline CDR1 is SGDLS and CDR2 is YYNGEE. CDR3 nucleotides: TGTGCCAGCAGCGTAGGGATACAGGGCGCTGAAGCTTTCTTT. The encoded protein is CASSVGIQGAEAFF.